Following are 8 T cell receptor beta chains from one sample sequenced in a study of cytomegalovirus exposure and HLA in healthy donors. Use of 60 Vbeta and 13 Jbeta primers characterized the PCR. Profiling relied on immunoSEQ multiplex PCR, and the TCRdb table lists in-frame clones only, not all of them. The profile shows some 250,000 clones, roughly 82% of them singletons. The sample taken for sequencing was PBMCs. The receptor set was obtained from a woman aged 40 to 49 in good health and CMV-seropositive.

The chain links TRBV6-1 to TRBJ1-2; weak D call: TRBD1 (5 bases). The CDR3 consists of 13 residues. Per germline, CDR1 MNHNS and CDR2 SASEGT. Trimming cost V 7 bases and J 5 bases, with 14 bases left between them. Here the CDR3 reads CASTRQGHYGYTF. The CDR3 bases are TGTGCCAGCACTCGGCAGGGTCATTATGGCTACACCTTC.

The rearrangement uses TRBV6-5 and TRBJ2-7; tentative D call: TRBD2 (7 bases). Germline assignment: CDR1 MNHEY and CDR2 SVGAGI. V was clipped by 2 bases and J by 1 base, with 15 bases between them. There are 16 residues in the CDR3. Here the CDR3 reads CASSYSYRGASYEQYF. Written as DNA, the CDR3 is TGTGCCAGCAGTTACAGTTATCGGGGGGCTTCCTACGAGCAGTACTTC.

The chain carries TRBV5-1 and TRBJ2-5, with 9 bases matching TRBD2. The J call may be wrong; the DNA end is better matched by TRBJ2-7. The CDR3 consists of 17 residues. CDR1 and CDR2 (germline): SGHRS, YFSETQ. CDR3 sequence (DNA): TGCGCCAGCAGCTTGGTCGCGGGGGGGGCCAATTTGGACGAGCAGTACTTC. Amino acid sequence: CASSLVAGGANLDEQYF.

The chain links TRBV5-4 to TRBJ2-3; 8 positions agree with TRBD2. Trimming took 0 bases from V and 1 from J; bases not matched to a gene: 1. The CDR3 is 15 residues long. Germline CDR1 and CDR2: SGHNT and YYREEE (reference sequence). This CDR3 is CASSLAGGGTDTQYF. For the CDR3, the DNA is TGTGCCAGCAGCTTGGCGGGGGGGGGCACAGATACGCAGTATTTT.

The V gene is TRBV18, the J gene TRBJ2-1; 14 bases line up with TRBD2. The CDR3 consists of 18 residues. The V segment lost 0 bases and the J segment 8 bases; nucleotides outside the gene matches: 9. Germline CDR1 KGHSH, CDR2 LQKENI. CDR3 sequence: CASSPPDRLAGGLYEQFF. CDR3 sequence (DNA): TGTGCCAGCTCACCACCGGACAGACTAGCGGGAGGGTTGTATGAGCAGTTCTTC.

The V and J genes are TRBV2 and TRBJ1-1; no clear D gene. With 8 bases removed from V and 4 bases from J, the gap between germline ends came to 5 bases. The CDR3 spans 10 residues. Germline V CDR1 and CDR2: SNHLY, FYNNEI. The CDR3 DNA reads TGTGCCAGCCGAGCCACTGAAGCTTTCTTT. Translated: CASRATEAFF.

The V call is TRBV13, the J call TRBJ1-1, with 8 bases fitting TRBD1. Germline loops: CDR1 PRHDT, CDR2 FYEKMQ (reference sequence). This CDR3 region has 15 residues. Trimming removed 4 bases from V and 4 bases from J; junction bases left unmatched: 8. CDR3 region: CASSSQGAMSTEAFF. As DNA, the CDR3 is TGTGCCAGCAGCTCGCAGGGGGCGATGAGCACTGAAGCTTTCTTT.

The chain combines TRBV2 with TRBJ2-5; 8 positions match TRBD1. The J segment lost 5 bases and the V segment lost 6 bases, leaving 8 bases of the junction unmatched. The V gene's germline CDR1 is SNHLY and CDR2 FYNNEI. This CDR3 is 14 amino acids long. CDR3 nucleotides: TGTGCCAGCAGCTGGACAGGGCCGAGGGAGACCCAGTACTTC. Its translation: CASSWTGPRETQYF.